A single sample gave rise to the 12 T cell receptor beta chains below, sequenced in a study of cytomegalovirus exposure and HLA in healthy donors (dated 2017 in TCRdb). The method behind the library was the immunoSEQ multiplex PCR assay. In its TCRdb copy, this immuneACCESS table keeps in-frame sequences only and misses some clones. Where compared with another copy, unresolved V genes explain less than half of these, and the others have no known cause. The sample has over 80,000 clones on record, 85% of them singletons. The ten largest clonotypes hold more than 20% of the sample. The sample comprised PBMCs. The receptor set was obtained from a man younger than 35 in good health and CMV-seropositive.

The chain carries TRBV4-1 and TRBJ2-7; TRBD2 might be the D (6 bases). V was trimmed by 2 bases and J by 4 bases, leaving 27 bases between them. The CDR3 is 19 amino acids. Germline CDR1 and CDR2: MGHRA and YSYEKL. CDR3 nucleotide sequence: TGCGCCAGCAGCCAACACCTTGTATTCGCGGGGCGTGTTAGTTACGAGCAGTACTTC. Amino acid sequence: CASSQHLVFAGRVSYEQYF.

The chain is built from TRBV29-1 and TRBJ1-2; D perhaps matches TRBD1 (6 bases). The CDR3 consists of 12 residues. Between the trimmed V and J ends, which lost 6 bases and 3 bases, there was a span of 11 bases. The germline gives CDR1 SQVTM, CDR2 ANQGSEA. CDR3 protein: CSVVQGDYGYTF. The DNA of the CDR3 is TGCAGCGTGGTACAGGGTGACTATGGCTACACCTTC.

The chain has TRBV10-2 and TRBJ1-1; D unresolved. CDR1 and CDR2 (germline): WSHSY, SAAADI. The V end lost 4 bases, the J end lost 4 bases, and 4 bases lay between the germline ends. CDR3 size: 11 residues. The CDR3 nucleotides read TGCGCCAGCAGTGCCGGCACTGAAGCTTTCTTT. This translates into CASSAGTEAFF.

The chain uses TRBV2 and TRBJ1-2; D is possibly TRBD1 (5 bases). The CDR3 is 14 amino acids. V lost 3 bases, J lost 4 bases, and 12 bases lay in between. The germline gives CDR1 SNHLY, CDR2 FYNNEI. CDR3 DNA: TGTGCCAGCAGTGAGGGGGGTCCGTCCTATGGCTACACCTTC. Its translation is CASSEGGPSYGYTF.

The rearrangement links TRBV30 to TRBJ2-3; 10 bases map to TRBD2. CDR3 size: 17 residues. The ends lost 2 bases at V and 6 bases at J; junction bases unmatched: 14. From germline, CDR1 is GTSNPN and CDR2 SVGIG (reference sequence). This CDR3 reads CAWSRSRTSGRWDTQYF. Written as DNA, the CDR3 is TGTGCCTGGAGTCGTTCGCGGACTAGCGGCCGGTGGGATACGCAGTATTTT. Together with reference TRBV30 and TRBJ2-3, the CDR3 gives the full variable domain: SQTIHQWPATLVQPVGSPLSLECTVEGTSNPNLYWYRQAAGRGLQLLFYSVGIGQISSEVPQNLSASRPQDRQFILSSKKLLLSDSGFYLCAWSRSRTSGRWDTQYFGPGTRLTVL.

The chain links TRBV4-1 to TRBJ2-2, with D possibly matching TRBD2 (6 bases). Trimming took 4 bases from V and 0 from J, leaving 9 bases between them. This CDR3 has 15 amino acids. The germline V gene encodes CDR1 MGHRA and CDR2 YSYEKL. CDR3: CASSLGSPNTGELFF. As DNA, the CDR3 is TGCGCCAGCAGCCTCGGGAGTCCGAACACCGGGGAGCTGTTTTTT.

CDR3 residues: CASTPGGGHTEAFF. The CDR3 nucleotides read TGTGCCAGCACCCCGGGAGGGGGGCACACTGAAGCTTTCTTT. V is TRBV28 and J is TRBJ1-1; D is possibly TRBD1 (6 bases). This CDR3 is 14 amino acids long. Per the germline V gene, CDR1 is MDHEN and CDR2 is SYDVKM. The V and J ends lost 7 bases and 3 bases respectively, with 15 bases between them.

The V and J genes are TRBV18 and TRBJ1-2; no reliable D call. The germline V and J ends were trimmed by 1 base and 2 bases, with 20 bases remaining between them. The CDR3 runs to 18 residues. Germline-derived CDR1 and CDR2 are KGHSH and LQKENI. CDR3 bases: TGTGCCAGCTCACCACTCGCACAGCCCCCTTTAAAAAACTATGGCTACACCTTC. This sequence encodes CASSPLAQPPLKNYGYTF.

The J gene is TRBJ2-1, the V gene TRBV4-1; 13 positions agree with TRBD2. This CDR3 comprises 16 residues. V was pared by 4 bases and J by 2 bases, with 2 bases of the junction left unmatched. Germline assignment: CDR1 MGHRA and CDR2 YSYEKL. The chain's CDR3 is CASSLLAGGTYNEQFF. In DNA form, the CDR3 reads TGCGCCAGCAGCCTACTAGCGGGGGGGACCTACAATGAGCAGTTCTTC.

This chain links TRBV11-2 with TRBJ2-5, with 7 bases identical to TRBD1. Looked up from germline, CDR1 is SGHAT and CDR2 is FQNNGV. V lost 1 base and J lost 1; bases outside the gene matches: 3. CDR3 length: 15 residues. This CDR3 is CASSLGGQAQETQYF. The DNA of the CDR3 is TGTGCCAGCAGCTTAGGAGGACAGGCCCAAGAGACCCAGTACTTC.

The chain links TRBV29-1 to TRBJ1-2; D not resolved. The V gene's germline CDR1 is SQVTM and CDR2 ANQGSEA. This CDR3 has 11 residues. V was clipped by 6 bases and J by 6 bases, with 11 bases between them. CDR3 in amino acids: CSVLMGNGYTF. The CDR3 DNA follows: TGCAGCGTCTTGATGGGCAATGGCTACACCTTC. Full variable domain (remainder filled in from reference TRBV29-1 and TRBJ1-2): SAVISQKPSRDICQRGTSLTIQCQVDSQVTMMFWYRQQPGQSLTLIATANQGSEATYESGFVIDKFPISRPNLTFSTLTVSNMSPEDSSIYLCSVLMGNGYTFGSGTRLTVV.

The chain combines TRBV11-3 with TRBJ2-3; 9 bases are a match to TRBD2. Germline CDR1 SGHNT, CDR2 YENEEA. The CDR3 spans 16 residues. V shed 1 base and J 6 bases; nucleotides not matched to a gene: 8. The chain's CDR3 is CASSLGIAGELDTQYF. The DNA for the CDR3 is TGTGCCAGCAGCTTAGGGATAGCGGGGGAGCTGGATACGCAGTATTTT.